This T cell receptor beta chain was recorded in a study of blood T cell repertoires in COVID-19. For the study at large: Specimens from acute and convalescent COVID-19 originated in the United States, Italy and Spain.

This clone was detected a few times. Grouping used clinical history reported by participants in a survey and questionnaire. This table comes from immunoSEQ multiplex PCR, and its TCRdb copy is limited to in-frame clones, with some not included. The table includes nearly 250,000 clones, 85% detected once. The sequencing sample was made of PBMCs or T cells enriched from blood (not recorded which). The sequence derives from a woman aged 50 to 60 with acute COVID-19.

The CDR3 region has the DNA TGTGCCAGCAGTTACGCCAAGACAGGATTAAAATATGGCTACACCTTC. It codes for CASSYAKTGLKYGYTF. The chain couples TRBV6-2 or TRBV6-3 to TRBJ1-2, with a possible D match to TRBD1 (6 bases). Germline loops: CDR1 MNHEY, CDR2 SVGEGT. CDR3 length equals 16 residues. With 2 bases removed from V and 5 bases from J, the gap between germline ends came to 18 bases.